The entry below describes one T cell receptor (beta chain). What it recognizes is unknown. The record originates from a study of blood T cells in healthy people across ages. Study outcomes and limitations: More naive CD4+ cells and higher diversity marked long-lived donors relative to aged donors.

Looked up from germline, CDR1 is SGDLS and CDR2 is YYNGEE. The V and J ends lost 3 bases and 5 bases respectively, with 15 bases between them. The CDR3 runs to 15 residues. Combining a sample-barcoded 5' primer with a J-beta primer mix, a second PCR ran for roughly 6 to 12 cycles. TCRdb itself ran the 5' RACE reads through MiXCR, one entry per CDR3 protein. The table includes more than 600,000 distinct CDR3 sequences, approximately 25% detected once. These same data were also listed under a study on T cells of mothers and their children.

Sequenced: blood. This TCR derives from a boy younger than 18 in good health. The V gene is TRBV9, the J gene TRBJ2-1; tentative D call: TRBD2 (7 bases). The CDR3 DNA follows: TGTGCCAGCAGCGCCCCAAGGGGGGGGCACAATGAGCAGTTCTTC. Amino acids: CASSAPRGGHNEQFF.